The clone carrying this T cell receptor beta chain was counted a few times. Amplification used 60 Vbeta primers and 13 Jbeta primers. Sequencing used immunoSEQ multiplex PCR; TCRdb keeps in-frame clones, though not all of them. The sample consists of more than 80,000 clones, more than 55% of them appearing once. This record comes from a study of cytomegalovirus exposure and HLA in healthy donors. V was pared by 2 bases and J by 3 bases, with 12 bases between. Per germline, CDR1 SGHDT and CDR2 YYEEEE. This CDR3 comprises 16 residues. This receptor was obtained from a human donor in good health. The J gene is TRBJ1-6, the V gene TRBV5-6; the D gene is possibly TRBD1 (5 bases). The material sequenced was PBMCs. CDR3: CASSLNTGSYNSPLHF. In DNA form, the CDR3 reads TGTGCCAGCAGCTTAAACACAGGTAGCTATAATTCACCCCTCCACTTT.